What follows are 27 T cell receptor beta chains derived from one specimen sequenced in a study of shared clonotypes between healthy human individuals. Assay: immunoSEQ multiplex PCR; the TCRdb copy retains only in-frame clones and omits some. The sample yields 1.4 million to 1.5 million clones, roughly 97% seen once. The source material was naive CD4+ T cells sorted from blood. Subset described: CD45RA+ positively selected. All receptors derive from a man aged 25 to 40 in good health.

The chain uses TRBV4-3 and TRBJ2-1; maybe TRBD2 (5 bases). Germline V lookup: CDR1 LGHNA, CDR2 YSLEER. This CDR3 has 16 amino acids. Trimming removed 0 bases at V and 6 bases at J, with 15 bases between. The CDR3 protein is CASSQDVLVAINEQFF. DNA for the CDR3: TGCGCCAGCAGCCAAGATGTACTAGTTGCAATCAATGAGCAGTTCTTC.

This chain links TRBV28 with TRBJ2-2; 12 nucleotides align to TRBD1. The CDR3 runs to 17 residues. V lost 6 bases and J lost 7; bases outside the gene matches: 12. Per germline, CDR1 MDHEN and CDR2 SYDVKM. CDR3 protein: CASSPTGTGGFNGELFF. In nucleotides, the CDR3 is TGTGCCAGCAGCCCAACGGGGACAGGGGGCTTCAACGGGGAGCTGTTTTTT.

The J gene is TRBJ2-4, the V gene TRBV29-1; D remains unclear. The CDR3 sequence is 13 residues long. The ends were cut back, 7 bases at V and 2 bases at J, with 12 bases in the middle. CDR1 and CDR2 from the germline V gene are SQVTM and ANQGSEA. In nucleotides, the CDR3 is TGCAGCGGAATCAGGCTACCCAAAAACATTCAGTACTTC. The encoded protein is CSGIRLPKNIQYF.

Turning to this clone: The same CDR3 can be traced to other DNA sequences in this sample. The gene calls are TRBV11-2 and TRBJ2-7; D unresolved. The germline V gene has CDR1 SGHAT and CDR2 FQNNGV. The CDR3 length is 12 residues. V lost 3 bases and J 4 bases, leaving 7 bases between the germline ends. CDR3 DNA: TGTGCCAGCAGCTTGGAGATTTACGAGCAGTACTTC. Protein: CASSLEIYEQYF.

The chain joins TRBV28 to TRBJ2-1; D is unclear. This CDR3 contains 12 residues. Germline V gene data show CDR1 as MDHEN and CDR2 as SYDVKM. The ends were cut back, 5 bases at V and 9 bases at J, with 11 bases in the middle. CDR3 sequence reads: CASSPRLGEQFF. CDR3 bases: TGTGCCAGCAGTCCCCGCCTTGGTGAGCAGTTCTTC.

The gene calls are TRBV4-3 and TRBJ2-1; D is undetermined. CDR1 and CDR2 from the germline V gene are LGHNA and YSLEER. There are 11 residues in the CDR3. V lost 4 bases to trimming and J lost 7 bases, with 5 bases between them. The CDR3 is CASSRDNEQFF. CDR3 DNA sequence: TGCGCCAGCAGCCGGGATAATGAGCAGTTCTTC.

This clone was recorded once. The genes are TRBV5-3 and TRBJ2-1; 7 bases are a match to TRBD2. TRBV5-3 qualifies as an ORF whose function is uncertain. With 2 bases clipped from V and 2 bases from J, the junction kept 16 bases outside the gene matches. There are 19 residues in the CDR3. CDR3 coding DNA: TGTGCCAGAAGCTTCATGCGGGAGATTTCCGTGGGACCCTACAATGAGCAGTTCTTC. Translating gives CARSFMREISVGPYNEQFF.

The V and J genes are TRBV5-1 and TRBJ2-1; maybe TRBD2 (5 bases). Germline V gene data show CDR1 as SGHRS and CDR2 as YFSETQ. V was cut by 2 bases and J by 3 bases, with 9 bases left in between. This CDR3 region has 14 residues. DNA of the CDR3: TGCGCCAGCAGCTTTACGGGAATCTACAATGAGCAGTTCTTC. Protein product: CASSFTGIYNEQFF.

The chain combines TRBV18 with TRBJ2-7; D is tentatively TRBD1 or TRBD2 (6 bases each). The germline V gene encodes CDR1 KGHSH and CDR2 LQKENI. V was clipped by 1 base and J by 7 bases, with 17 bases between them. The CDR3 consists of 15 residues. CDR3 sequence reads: CASSPLRGGRGEQYF. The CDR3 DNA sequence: TGTGCCAGCTCACCACTTCGAGGGGGGCGGGGAGAGCAGTACTTC.

CDR3 amino acids: CASSPLPDTQYF. The CDR3 DNA is TGTGCCAGCAGTCCCCTCCCAGATACGCAGTATTTT. The chain recombines TRBV27 with TRBJ2-3; D is ambiguous. The CDR3 is made up of 12 amino acids. The germline gives CDR1 MNHEY, CDR2 SMNVEV (reference sequence). Between the trimmed V and J ends, which lost 5 bases and 4 bases, there was a span of 7 bases.

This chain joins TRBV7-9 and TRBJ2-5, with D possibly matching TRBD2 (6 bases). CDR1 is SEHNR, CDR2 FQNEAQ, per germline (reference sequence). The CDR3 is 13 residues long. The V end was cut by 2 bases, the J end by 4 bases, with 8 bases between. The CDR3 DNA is TGTGCCAGCAGCTTACACGGGGGAGAGACCCAGTACTTC. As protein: CASSLHGGETQYF.

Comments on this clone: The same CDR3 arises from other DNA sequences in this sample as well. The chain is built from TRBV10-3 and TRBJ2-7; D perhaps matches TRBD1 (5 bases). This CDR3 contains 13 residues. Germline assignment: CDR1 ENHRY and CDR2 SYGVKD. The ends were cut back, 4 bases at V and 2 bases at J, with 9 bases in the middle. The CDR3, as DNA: TGTGCCATCAGTGGACCAGGGACCTACGAGCAGTACTTC. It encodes CAISGPGTYEQYF.

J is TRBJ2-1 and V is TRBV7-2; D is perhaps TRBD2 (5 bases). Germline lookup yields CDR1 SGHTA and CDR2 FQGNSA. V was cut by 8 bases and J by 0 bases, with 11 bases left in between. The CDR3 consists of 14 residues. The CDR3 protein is CASGILDSYNEQFF. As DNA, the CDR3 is TGTGCCAGCGGAATACTAGACTCCTACAATGAGCAGTTCTTC.

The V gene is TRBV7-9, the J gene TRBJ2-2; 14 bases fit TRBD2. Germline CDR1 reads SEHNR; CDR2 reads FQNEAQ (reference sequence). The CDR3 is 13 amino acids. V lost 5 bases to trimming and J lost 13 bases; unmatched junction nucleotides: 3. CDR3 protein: CASSPGLAGVLFF. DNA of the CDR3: TGTGCCAGCAGCCCGGGACTAGCGGGAGTGCTGTTTTTT.

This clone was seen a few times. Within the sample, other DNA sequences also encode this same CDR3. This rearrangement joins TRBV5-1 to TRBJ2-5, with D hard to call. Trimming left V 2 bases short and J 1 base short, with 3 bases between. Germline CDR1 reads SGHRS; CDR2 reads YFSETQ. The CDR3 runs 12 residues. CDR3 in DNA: TGCGCCAGCAGCTTCCCCCAAGAGACCCAGTACTTC. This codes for CASSFPQETQYF.

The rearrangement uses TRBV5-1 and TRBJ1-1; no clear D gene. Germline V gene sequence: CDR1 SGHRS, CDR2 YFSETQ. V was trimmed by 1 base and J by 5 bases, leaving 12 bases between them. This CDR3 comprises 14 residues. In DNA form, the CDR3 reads TGCGCCAGCAGCTTGTCGGAAGTTGGGACTGAAGCTTTCTTT. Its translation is CASSLSEVGTEAFF.

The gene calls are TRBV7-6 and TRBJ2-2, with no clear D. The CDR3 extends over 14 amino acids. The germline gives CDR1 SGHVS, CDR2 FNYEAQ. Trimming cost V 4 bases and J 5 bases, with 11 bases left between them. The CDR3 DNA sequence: TGTGCCAGCAGCTACCTAGGTCTGACCGGGGAGCTGTTTTTT. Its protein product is CASSYLGLTGELFF.

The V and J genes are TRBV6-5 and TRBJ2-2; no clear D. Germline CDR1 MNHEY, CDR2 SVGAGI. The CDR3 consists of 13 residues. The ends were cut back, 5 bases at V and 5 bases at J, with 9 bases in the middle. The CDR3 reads CASSAQATGELFF. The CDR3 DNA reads TGTGCCAGCAGTGCCCAGGCAACCGGGGAGCTGTTTTTT.

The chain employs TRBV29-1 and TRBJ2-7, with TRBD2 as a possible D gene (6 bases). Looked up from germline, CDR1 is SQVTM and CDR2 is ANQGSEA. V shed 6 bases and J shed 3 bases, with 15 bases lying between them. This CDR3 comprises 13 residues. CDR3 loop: CSVLAEGSYEQYF. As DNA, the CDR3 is TGCAGCGTCTTAGCGGAGGGGAGCTACGAGCAGTACTTC.

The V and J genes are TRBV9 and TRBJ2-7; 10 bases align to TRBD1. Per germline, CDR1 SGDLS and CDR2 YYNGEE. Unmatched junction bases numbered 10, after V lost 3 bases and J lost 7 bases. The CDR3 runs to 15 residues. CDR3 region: CASSAGTGALREQYF. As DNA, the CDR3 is TGTGCCAGCAGCGCAGGGACAGGGGCTCTTCGGGAGCAGTACTTC.

CDR3 nucleotide sequence: TGTGCCAGCAGCTCCAGGACTAGCGGAGGCGTCGAGCAGTTCTTC. Translation gives CASSSRTSGGVEQFF. V usage is TRBV5-4 and J usage is TRBJ2-1, with TRBD2 matching over 10 bases. Germline trimming cut 3 bases from V and 10 bases from J; bases unmatched to any gene: 10. CDR3 length: 15 amino acids. Germline CDR1 SGHNT, CDR2 YYREEE (reference sequence).

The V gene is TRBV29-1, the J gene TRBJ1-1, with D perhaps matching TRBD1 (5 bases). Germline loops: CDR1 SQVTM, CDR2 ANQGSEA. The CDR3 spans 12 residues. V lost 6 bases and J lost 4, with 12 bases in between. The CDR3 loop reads CSVAGGVTEAFF. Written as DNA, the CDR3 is TGCAGCGTAGCTGGGGGGGTCACTGAAGCTTTCTTT.

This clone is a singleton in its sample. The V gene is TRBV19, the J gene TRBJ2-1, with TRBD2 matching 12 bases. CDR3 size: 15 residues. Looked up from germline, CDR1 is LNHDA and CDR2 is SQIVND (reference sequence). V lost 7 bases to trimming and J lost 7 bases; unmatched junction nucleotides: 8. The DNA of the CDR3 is TGTGCCAGTACCCAACTAGCGGGAGGTGCTAATGAGCAGTTCTTC. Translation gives CASTQLAGGANEQFF.

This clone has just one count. The CDR3 region is CASSLFSSGSYNEQFF. The CDR3 DNA reads TGTGCCAGCAGCCTCTTCTCGTCGGGATCATACAATGAGCAGTTCTTC. This chain links TRBV5-4 with TRBJ2-1; D possibly corresponds to TRBD2 (5 bases). V lost 4 bases to trimming and J lost 4 bases, with 18 bases between them. CDR3 length: 16 residues. Germline V lookup: CDR1 SGHNT, CDR2 YYREEE (reference sequence).

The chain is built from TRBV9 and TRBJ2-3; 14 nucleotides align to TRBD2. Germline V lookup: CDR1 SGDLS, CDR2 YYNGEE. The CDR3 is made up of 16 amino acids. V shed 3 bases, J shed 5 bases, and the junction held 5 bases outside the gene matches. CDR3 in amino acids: CASSARLAGGEDTQYF. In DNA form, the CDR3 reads TGTGCCAGCAGCGCTAGACTAGCGGGAGGGGAAGATACGCAGTATTTT.

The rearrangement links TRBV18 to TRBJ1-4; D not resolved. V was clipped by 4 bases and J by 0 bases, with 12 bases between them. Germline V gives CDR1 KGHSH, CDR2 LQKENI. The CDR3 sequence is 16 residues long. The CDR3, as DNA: TGTGCCAGCTCACTCCTAGGACCGCCAACTAATGAAAAACTGTTTTTT. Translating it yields CASSLLGPPTNEKLFF. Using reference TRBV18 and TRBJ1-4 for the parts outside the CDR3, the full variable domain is NAGVMQNPRHLVRRRGQEARLRCSPMKGHSHVYWYRQLPEEGLKFMVYLQKENIIDESGMPKERFSAEFPKEGPSILRIQQVVRGDSAAYFCASSLLGPPTNEKLFFGSGTQLSVL.

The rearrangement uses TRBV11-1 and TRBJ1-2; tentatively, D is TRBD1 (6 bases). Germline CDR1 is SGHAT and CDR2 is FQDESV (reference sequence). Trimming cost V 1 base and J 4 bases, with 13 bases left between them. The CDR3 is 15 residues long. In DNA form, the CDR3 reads TGTGCCAGCAGCTTAGTTGTTAGGGGGTCCTATGGCTACACCTTC. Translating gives CASSLVVRGSYGYTF.